This TCR beta chain was retrieved from a study of identical twins. Study-level points and caveats: Potential partial confounding of zero-insertion analyses by invariant MAIT and iNKT cells was noted. Weaker excess twin sharing was observed in beta out-of-frame sequences.

TCRdb fed the 5' RACE reads into MiXCR, producing one record per CDR3 protein. The repertoire holds 640,000 or so distinct CDR3 sequences, with around 6% as singletons. This clonotype has a handful of counts. Its antigen remains unidentified. Healthy Caucasians were all of the donors. Germline lookup yields CDR1 SEHNR and CDR2 FQNEAQ (reference sequence). The CDR3 has 11 amino acids. Trimming took 6 bases from V and 6 from J, leaving 8 bases between them. The V and J genes are TRBV7-9 and TRBJ1-2; TRBD1 is a possible D gene (5 bases). Source material: naive T cells sorted from blood. The clonotype comes from a man in his late teens or twenties in good health. CDR3 region: CASRPGHGYTF. The DNA for the CDR3 is TGTGCCAGCAGGCCAGGGCATGGCTACACCTTC.